This T cell receptor (beta chain) was recorded in a study of Graves' ophthalmopathy and Graves' hyperthyroidism. Across the whole study: No treatment had been given when peripheral blood was collected at initial diagnosis.

General study results and limits: The model flagged ophthalmopathy progression at 65% to 71% sensitivity and around 72% specificity. The authors also found most expanded thyroid clonotypes above 0.001 frequency in blood.

Excluded: other autoimmune disease, uncontrolled infection, pregnancy or lactation. This clonotype was seen at least ten times. Its matching antigen is unknown. The CDR3 has 12 amino acids. CDR1 SGHDN and CDR2 FVKESK come from the germline V gene. The V end was cut by 4 bases, the J end by 7 bases, with 5 bases between. The sequenced template was RNA, covering the TCR beta CDR3 region. Second-round multiplex PCR came after first-round RT-PCR with HTBI primers. TCRdb used MiXCR to reprocess the multiplex PCR reads, holding one entry per CDR3 protein. The sample consists of fewer than 250,000 distinct CDR3 sequences, around 30% of them appearing once.

This sequence joins TRBV14 and TRBJ1-6; D is undetermined. Material for sequencing was peripheral blood. This receptor was obtained from a man in his fifties or sixties with Graves' ophthalmopathy. CDR3 protein: CASSRENSPLHF. In DNA, the CDR3 is TGTGCCAGCAGCCGAGAGAATTCACCCCTCCACTTT.